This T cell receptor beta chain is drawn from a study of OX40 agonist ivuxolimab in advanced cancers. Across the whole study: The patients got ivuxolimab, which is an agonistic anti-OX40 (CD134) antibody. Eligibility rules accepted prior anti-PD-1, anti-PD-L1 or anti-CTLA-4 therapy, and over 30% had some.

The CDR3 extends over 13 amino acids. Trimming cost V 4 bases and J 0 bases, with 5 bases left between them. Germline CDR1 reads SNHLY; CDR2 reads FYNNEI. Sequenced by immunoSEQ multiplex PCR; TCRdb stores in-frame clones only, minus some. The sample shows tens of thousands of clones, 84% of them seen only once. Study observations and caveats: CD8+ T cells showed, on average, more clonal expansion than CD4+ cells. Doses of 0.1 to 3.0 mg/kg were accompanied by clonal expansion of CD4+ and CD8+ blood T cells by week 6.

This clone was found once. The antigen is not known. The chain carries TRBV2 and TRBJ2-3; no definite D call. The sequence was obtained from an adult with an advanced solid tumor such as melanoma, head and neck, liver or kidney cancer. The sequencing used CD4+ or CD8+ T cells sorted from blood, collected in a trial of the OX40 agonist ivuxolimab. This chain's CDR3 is CASSAPSTDTQYF. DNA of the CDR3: TGTGCCAGCAGTGCACCAAGCACAGATACGCAGTATTTT.